This entry is about one T cell receptor beta chain. This entry is derived from a study of blood T cell repertoires in COVID-19. Whole-study context: In each case, the material was cDNA or gDNA derived from T cells, B-cell-depleted T cells, or PBMCs.

From germline, CDR1 is MNHNS and CDR2 SASEGT. The CDR3 consists of 14 residues. V lost 3 bases, J lost 6 bases, and 14 bases lay in between. As handled by the study authors: For nucleated cells, counts were estimated from reference gene primer amplification. Repertoires were generated with immunoSEQ multiplex PCR, while TCRdb's copy carries only in-frame clones and drops some. The DNA gave D and trimming, while V, J and clone size come from that table. The sample includes tens of thousands of clones, around 90% of them seen just once. The TCR sequence derives from a human donor in a cohort sampled during active COVID-19. The sequenced sample consisted of peripheral blood. V usage is TRBV6-1 and J usage is TRBJ1-1; D perhaps matches TRBD1 (6 bases). The CDR3 nucleotides are TGTGCCAGCAGTGATGTAACAGGGAGCGCTGAAGCTTTCTTT. This encodes CASSDVTGSAEAFF.